This TCR beta chain was sequenced for a study of cytomegalovirus exposure and HLA in healthy donors. Study as a whole: Unique TCRs from HLA-typed donors, 65 million to 85 million of them, were held in an early data release. Overall study findings and caveats: Follow-up analysis seemed to connect common viral pathogens with several of the most significant clusters identified. It was only CMV serostatus that was available as immune exposure information.

This PCR relied on a set of 60 Vbeta primers and 13 Jbeta primers. Sequenced by immunoSEQ multiplex PCR; TCRdb stores in-frame clones only, minus some. This sample has over 50,000 clones, with 65% to 80% found just once. Germline loops: CDR1 MNHEY, CDR2 SMNVEV (reference sequence). Germline trimming cut 8 bases from V and 5 bases from J; bases unmatched to any gene: 5. CDR3 length: 15 amino acids. This clone was counted only a few times. Antigen: not known. The sequence came from a man aged 40-49 years in good health and CMV-seropositive. Sequencing was carried out using PBMCs. The chain has TRBV27 and TRBJ2-4, with 14 bases aligning to TRBD2. CDR3 sequence (DNA): TGTGCCAGCCGCGGACTAGCGGGAGGTGAAAACATTCAGTACTTC. Encoded protein: CASRGLAGGENIQYF.